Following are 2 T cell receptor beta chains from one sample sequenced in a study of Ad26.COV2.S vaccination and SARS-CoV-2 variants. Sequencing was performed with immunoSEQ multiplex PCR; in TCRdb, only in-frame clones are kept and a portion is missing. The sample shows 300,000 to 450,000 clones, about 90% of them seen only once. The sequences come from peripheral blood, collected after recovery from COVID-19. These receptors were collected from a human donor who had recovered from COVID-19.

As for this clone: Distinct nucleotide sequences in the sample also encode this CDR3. Here the CDR3 reads CASRDRGYEQYF. CDR3 sequence (DNA): TGTGCCAGCAGGGACAGGGGGTACGAGCAGTACTTC. The chain recombines TRBV2 with TRBJ2-7; 10 positions match TRBD1. V lost 6 bases to trimming and J lost 4 bases; unmatched junction nucleotides: 0. This CDR3 spans 12 amino acids. CDR1 is SNHLY and CDR2 is FYNNEI in the germline V gene.

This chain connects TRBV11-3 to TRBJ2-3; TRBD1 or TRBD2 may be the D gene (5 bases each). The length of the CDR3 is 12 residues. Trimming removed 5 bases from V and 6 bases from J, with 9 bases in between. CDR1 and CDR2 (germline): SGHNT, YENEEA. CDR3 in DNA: TGTGCCAGCAGCATGAGGGGTGATACGCAGTATTTT. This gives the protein CASSMRGDTQYF.